This T cell receptor beta chain comes out of a study of T cell responses to AZD1222 COVID-19 vaccine. Data came from immunoSEQ multiplex PCR; TCRdb stores just in-frame clones and leaves some out. The sample yields approximately 150,000 clones, around 84% seen once. Losses at the gene ends were 3 bases for V and 3 bases for J; bases not matched to a gene: 1. The CDR3 spans 13 residues. Germline CDR1 ENHRY, CDR2 SYGVKD. The TCR originated in an adult who received the AZD1222 COVID-19 vaccine. The rearrangement uses TRBV10-3 and TRBJ1-2; 7 positions match TRBD1. Sequences were derived from peripheral blood, sampled 28 days after the second AZD1222 dose. The CDR3 here is CAISEDRDYGYTF. CDR3 nucleotide sequence: TGTGCCATCAGTGAAGACAGGGACTATGGCTACACCTTC.